This TCR beta chain originates from a study of cytomegalovirus exposure and HLA in healthy donors. This clone was counted a few times. The study ran its PCR with 60 Vbeta and 13 Jbeta primers. Sequenced by immunoSEQ multiplex PCR; TCRdb stores in-frame clones only, minus some. The table includes some 140,000 clones, about 76% detected once. This clonotype was sampled from a female donor in good health and CMV-seronegative. Sequenced sample: PBMCs.

The CDR3 reads CASSARRDSNQPQHF. CDR3 DNA sequence: TGTGCCAGCAGTGCCCGCAGGGATAGCAATCAGCCCCAGCATTTT. The rearrangement joins TRBV6-1 to TRBJ1-5; tentative D call: TRBD1 (5 bases). V lost 4 bases and J lost 0, with 10 bases in between. This CDR3 comprises 15 residues. Germline CDR1 MNHNS, CDR2 SASEGT.